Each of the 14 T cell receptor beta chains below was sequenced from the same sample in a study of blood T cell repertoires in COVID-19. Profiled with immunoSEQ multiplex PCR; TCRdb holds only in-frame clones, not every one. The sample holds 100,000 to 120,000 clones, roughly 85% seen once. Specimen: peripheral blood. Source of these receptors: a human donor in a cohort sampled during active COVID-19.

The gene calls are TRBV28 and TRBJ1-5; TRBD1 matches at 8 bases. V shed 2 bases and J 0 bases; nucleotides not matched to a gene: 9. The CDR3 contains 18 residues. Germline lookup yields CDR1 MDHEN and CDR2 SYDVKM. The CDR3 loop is CASSLRAGTGASNQPQHF. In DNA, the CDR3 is TGTGCCAGCAGTTTAAGGGCAGGGACAGGAGCTAGCAATCAGCCCCAGCATTTT.

The CDR3 protein is CASTPVVTADTQYF. The CDR3 region has the DNA TGTGCCAGCACCCCCGTGGTTACTGCAGATACGCAGTATTTT. The rearrangement links TRBV28 to TRBJ2-3; D unresolved. Germline CDR1 reads MDHEN; CDR2 reads SYDVKM. V lost 7 bases, J lost 4 bases, and 15 bases lay in between. CDR3 length: 14 residues. Together with reference TRBV28 and TRBJ2-3, the CDR3 gives the full variable domain: DVKVTQSSRYLVKRTGEKVFLECVQDMDHENMFWYRQDPGLGLRLIYFSYDVKMKEKGDIPEGYSVSREKKERFSLILESASTNQTSMYLCASTPVVTADTQYFGPGTRLTVL.

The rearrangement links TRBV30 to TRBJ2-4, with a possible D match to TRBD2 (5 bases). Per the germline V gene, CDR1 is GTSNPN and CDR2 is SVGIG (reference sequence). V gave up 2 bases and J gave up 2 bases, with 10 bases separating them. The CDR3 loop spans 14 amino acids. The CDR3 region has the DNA TGTGCCTGGAGTAGAGGCGGGTCCAAAAACATTCAGTACTTC. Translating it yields CAWSRGGSKNIQYF.

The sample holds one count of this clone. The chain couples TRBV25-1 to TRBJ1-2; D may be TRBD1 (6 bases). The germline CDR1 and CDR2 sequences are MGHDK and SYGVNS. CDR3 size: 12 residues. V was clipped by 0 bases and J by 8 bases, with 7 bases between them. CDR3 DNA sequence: TGTGCCAGCAGTGAATATCAGGGGGGCTACACCTTC. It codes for CASSEYQGGYTF.

CDR3 DNA: TGTGCCAGCAGTATCGTTGGACTAGCGGATAGCTACGAGCAGTACTTC. It is translated as CASSIVGLADSYEQYF. This chain connects TRBV27 to TRBJ2-7; 10 bases are a match to TRBD2. Germline-derived CDR1 and CDR2 are MNHEY and SMNVEV (reference sequence). The V and J ends lost 5 bases and 3 bases, in that order; junction bases with no gene match: 10. CDR3 length: 16 amino acids.

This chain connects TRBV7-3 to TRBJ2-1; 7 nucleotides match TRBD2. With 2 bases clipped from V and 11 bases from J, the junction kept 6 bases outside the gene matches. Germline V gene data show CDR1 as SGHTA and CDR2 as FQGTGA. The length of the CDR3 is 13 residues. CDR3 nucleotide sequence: TGTGCCAGCAGCTTAGGGAGCGGGACTCAGCAGTTCTTC. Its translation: CASSLGSGTQQFF.

CDR3 sequence (DNA): TGTGCCAGCAGTACCAAGGACAGGACAAGGGCTTTCTTT. This translates into CASSTKDRTRAFF. V usage is TRBV2 and J usage is TRBJ1-1; 7 bases fit TRBD1. CDR1 is SNHLY, CDR2 FYNNEI, per germline. With 5 bases clipped from V and 11 bases from J, the junction kept 11 bases outside the gene matches. The CDR3 runs 13 residues.

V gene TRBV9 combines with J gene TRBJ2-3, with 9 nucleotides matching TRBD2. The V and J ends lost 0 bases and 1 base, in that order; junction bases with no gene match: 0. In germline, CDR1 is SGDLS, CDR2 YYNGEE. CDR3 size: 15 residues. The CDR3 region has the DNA TGTGCCAGCAGCGTAGGGACTAGCGGCACAGATACGCAGTATTTT. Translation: CASSVGTSGTDTQYF.

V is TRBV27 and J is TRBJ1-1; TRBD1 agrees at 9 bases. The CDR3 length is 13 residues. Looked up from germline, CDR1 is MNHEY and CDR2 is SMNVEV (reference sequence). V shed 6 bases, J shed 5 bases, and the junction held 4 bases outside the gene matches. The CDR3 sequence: CASRQGAGTEAFF. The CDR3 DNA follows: TGTGCCAGCAGACAGGGGGCAGGGACTGAAGCTTTCTTT.

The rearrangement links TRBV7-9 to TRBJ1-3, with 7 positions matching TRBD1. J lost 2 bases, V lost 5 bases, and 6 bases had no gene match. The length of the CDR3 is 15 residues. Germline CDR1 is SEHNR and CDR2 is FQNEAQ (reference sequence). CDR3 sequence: CASSPRQGTGNTIYF. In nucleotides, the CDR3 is TGTGCCAGCAGCCCCCGACAGGGAACTGGAAACACCATATATTTT.

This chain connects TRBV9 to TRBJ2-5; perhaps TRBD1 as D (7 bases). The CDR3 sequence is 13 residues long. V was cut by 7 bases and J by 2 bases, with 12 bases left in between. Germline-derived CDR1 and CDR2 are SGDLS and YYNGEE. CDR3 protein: CASAGGRQETQYF. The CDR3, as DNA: TGTGCCAGCGCAGGGGGGAGGCAAGAGACCCAGTACTTC. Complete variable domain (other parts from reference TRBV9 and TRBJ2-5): DSGVTQTPKHLITATGQRVTLRCSPRSGDLSVYWYQQSLDQGLQFLIQYYNGEERAKGNILERFSAQQFPDLHSELNLSSLELGDSALYFCASAGGRQETQYFGPGTRLLVL.

The CDR3 loop reads CASSPGTMGYGYTF. The CDR3, as DNA: TGTGCCAGCAGCCCCGGGACTATGGGGTATGGCTACACCTTC. The chain combines TRBV7-8 with TRBJ1-2; D is possibly TRBD1 (5 bases). The CDR3 extends over 14 amino acids. Germline values: CDR1 SGHVS, CDR2 FQNEAQ. V shed 5 bases and J shed 5 bases, with 15 bases lying between them.

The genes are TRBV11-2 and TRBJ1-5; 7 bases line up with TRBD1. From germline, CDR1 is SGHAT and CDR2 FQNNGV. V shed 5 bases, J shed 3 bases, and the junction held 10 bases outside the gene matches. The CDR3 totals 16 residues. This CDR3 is CASSTDRDSPNQPQHF. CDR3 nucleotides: TGTGCCAGCAGCACGGATAGGGACAGCCCCAATCAGCCCCAGCATTTT.

As DNA, the CDR3 is TGCGCCAGCAGCCAACCAAAGGGGAGTAGCGGGGGGCAGCCCTACGAGCAGTACTTC. This translates into CASSQPKGSSGGQPYEQYF. The V and J genes are TRBV4-1 and TRBJ2-7, with 10 bases matching TRBD2. V trimming: 2 bases; J trimming: 2 bases; junction bases outside the gene matches: 15. The CDR3 contains 19 residues. CDR1 MGHRA and CDR2 YSYEKL come from the germline V gene.